Listed below are T cell receptor beta chains from one sample, sequenced in a study of OX40 agonist ivuxolimab in advanced cancers. Profiled with immunoSEQ multiplex PCR; TCRdb holds only in-frame clones, not every one. The data show about 49,000 clones, approximately 90% seen once. Specimen: CD4+ or CD8+ T cells sorted from blood, collected in a trial of the OX40 agonist ivuxolimab. The receptors come from an adult with an advanced solid tumor such as melanoma, head and neck, liver or kidney cancer. The CDR3 runs from the conserved cysteine through the conserved F or W. D genes are given only for firm matches. Expanded clones get a size class; other rows say once, few or many, or leave the size out.

>.|TRBJ1-5|TRBV19|.
TGTGCCAGTAGCGGGACTGATCAGCCCCAGCATTTT
CASSGTDQPQHF
>.|TRBJ2-7|TRBV11-2|.
TGTGCCAGCAGCTTATTAGGCGGGGCAGGCTACGAGCAGTACTTC
CASSLLGGAGYEQYF
>once|TRBJ1-1|TRBV5-6|TRBD1
TGTGCCAGCAGCTTTCAGGGGGCGAGAAACACTGAAGCTTTCTTT
CASSFQGARNTEAFF
>.|TRBJ2-1|TRBV11-3|.
TGTGCCAGCAGCCTGGGATACAGGGATGAGCAGTTCTTC
CASSLGYRDEQFF
>few|TRBJ1-5|TRBV10-3|.
TGTGCCATCAGTGTAAACAATCAGCCCCAGCATTTT
CAISVNNQPQHF
>.|TRBJ1-1|TRBV6-1|TRBD1
TGTGCCAGCAGGCCCCTTACCGACAGGGGAATCGCTTTCTTT
CASRPLTDRGIAFF
>.|TRBJ2-7|TRBV6-5|TRBD2
TGTGCCAGCAGTTTCGGGACTACCTACGAGCAGTACTTC
CASSFGTTYEQYF
>.|TRBJ1-2|TRBV28|TRBD1
TGTGCCAGCAGTTTTGCCACAGGGGCGGGGGCGGCAAGCTACACCTTC
CASSFATGAGAASYTF
>.|TRBJ2-2|TRBV5-1|.
TGCGCCAGCAGCTTGTGGGGGTCCCTTAGCGGAGCGAACACCGGGGAGCTGTTTTTT
CASSLWGSLSGANTGELFF
>.|TRBJ1-4|TRBV2|.
TGTGCCAGCAGTGAGGACATCAATGAAAAACTGTTTTTT
CASSEDINEKLFF
>once|TRBJ2-3|TRBV10-3|.
TGTGCCATCAGTGAGGGCCACGTCAGCACAGATACGCAGTATTTT
CAISEGHVSTDTQYF
>.|TRBJ1-2|TRBV14|.
TGTGCCAGCAGCCAAGATCTATCCCATCCGGGTGGCTACACCTTC
CASSQDLSHPGGYTF
>.|TRBJ1-4|TRBV5-1|TRBD1
TGCGCCAGCAGCCCCGCAGGGGGATCTAATGAAAAACTGTTTTTT
CASSPAGGSNEKLFF
>.|TRBJ2-5|TRBV19|TRBD1
TGTGCCAGTAGCGTTGGGACAGGGCAAGAGACCCAGTACTTC
CASSVGTGQETQYF
>.|TRBJ2-1|TRBV5-6|.
TGTGCCAGCAGCCTCCGGGACCGGTACTACAATGAGCAGTTCTTC
CASSLRDRYYNEQFF
>.|TRBJ1-2|TRBV19|TRBD1
TGTGCCAGTAGCCAGAAACAGGGGGCCTATGGCTACACCTTC
CASSQKQGAYGYTF
>.|TRBJ2-7|TRBV4-1|.
TGCGCCAGCAGCCAAAAGGGTTCAGAGGGGGCGGGGGTCTCCTACGAGCAGTACTTC
CASSQKGSEGAGVSYEQYF
>.|TRBJ2-7|TRBV2|.
TGTGCCAGCAGTGAATTCAACGAGCAGTACTTC
CASSEFNEQYF
>.|TRBJ2-7|TRBV11-2|TRBD2
TGTGCCAGCAGCCAGGGACTAGCGAGCTCCTACGAGCAGTACTTC
CASSQGLASSYEQYF
>.|TRBJ2-7|TRBV4-3|.
TGCGCCAGCAGCGATACCGGGGTCTCCTACGAGCAGTACTTC
CASSDTGVSYEQYF
>.|TRBJ2-1|TRBV5-1|.
TGCGCCAGCAGCTTTGTCCAGTTCAATGAGCAGTTCTTC
CASSFVQFNEQFF
>.|TRBJ1-3|TRBV18|.
TGTGCCAGCTCTCAAAGTCCCCAAACAGGGAGCTCTGGAAACACCATATATTTT
CASSQSPQTGSSGNTIYF
>.|TRBJ2-1|TRBV10-2|.
TGCGCCAGCAGTGCCGGGACCCCAAACTACAATGAGCAGTTCTTC
CASSAGTPNYNEQFF
>.|TRBJ1-4|TRBV2|.
TGTGCCAGCAGGGCAGGATGGGTCGGGGAAAAACTGTTTTTT
CASRAGWVGEKLFF
>.|TRBJ2-7|TRBV14|.
TGTGCCAGCAGCAGTCGTGGGTTCAACTACGAGCAGTACTTC
CASSSRGFNYEQYF
>.|TRBJ2-7|TRBV19|.
TGTGCCAGTAGTACTGCGGACGACTCCTACGAGCAGTACTTC
CASSTADDSYEQYF
>.|TRBJ2-7|TRBV4-3|TRBD2
TGCGCCAGCAGCCAAGATCTCGCGGGGGGTTCCTACGAGCAGTACTTC
CASSQDLAGGSYEQYF
>.|TRBJ2-3|TRBV5-6|TRBD1
TGTGCCAGCAGCTTCCGACAGGGGGGTACGCAGTATTTT
CASSFRQGGTQYF
>.|TRBJ1-1|TRBV28|TRBD1
TGTGCCAGCAGTTTGACAGGGGAGGTCACTGAAGCTTTCTTT
CASSLTGEVTEAFF
>.|TRBJ1-2|TRBV30|TRBD1
TGTGCCTGGACAGGGGGAGGTGGTGGCTACACCTTC
CAWTGGGGGYTF
>.|TRBJ2-3|TRBV6-5|.
TGTGCCAGCAGCCTCACTAGCACAGATACGCAGTATTTT
CASSLTSTDTQYF
>.|TRBJ2-5|TRBV5-1|TRBD1
TGCGCCAGCAGCCCTACACGAGGACAGGCGAAAGAGACCCAGTACTTC
CASSPTRGQAKETQYF
>.|TRBJ1-6|TRBV5-8|TRBD1
TGTGCCAGCAGCTCGGGACAGGGGGTTGGAAATTCACCCCTCCACTTT
CASSSGQGVGNSPLHF
>.|TRBJ1-5|TRBV12-1|.
TGTGCCACCCCCCCGCCCGCCCAGCATTTT
CATPPPAQHF
>.|TRBJ2-5|TRBV19|TRBD1
TGTGCCAGTAGTCCGACCCCGACAGGGCGGGAGACCCAGTACTTC
CASSPTPTGRETQYF
>once|TRBJ2-1|TRBV6-5|.
TGTGCCAGCGGGCAGACGGGGGTATATGAGCAGTTCTTC
CASGQTGVYEQFF
>.|TRBJ2-1|TRBV19|.
TGTGCCAGTAGTAGCCGACCGCTCGGGGCCTGGGGCAATGAGCAGTTCTTC
CASSSRPLGAWGNEQFF
>once|TRBJ2-1|TRBV7-6|TRBD1
TGTGCCAGCAGCACGGACAGGGATGAGCAGTTCTTC
CASSTDRDEQFF
>.|TRBJ1-4|TRBV4-1|.
TGCGCCAGCAGTCGAGACGGAATTAATGAAAAACTGTTTTTT
CASSRDGINEKLFF
>.|TRBJ2-7|TRBV7-8|TRBD1
TGTGCCAGCAGCTTAGCGATTGGGACAGGGTCCTACGAGCAGTACTTC
CASSLAIGTGSYEQYF
>.|TRBJ1-5|TRBV6-1|TRBD1
TGTGCCAGCAGTGAAGGGACAGGGCCGGGTCAGCCCCAGCATTTT
CASSEGTGPGQPQHF
>.|TRBJ1-3|TRBV30|.
TGTGCCTGGAGTCTCCCGGGATCGGGAAACACCATATATTTT
CAWSLPGSGNTIYF
>.|TRBJ2-1|TRBV29-1|.
TGCAGCGTTGAAGGCGGCCGTGGTGAGCAGTTCTTC
CSVEGGRGEQFF
>.|TRBJ2-7|TRBV9|.
TGTGCCAGCAGCGTAGGGGGGGACAGATTCTACGAGCAGTACTTC
CASSVGGDRFYEQYF
>.|TRBJ1-5|TRBV19|TRBD1
TGTGCCAGTAGTATCTTCAGCGGGACAGGGGGTCAGCCCCAGCATTTT
CASSIFSGTGGQPQHF
>.|TRBJ2-3|TRBV29-1|.
TGCAGCGTTCTGCGTAGCGGCCCTTTCGATACGCAGTATTTT
CSVLRSGPFDTQYF
>.|TRBJ2-7|TRBV6-6|.
TGTGCCAGCACCCAATCGACGGCCCTCGAGCAGTACTTC
CASTQSTALEQYF
>.|TRBJ1-4|TRBV28|.
TGTGCCAGCAGTTTCGGGGGGATCACTAATGAAAAACTGTTTTTT
CASSFGGITNEKLFF
>.|TRBJ2-7|TRBV7-8|TRBD1
TGTGCCAGCAGCGCAGCCGGGGACAGAGCCCGTTACGAGCAGTACTTC
CASSAAGDRARYEQYF
>.|TRBJ1-5|TRBV10-3|.
TGTGCCATCAGACAACAGGGAAGCAATCAGCCCCAGCATTTT
CAIRQQGSNQPQHF
>.|TRBJ2-7|TRBV7-7|.
TGTGCTAGCAGCCTCTTTGGGTCCTACGAGCAGTACTTC
CASSLFGSYEQYF
>.|TRBJ2-3|TRBV6-5|.
TGTGCCAGCAGTTATATAGATACGCAGTATTTT
CASSYIDTQYF
>once|TRBJ1-1|TRBV19|TRBD1
TGTGCCAGTAGTATTTGGGACAGGAGGAACACTGAAGCTTTCTTT
CASSIWDRRNTEAFF
>.|TRBJ1-5|TRBV28|.
TGTGCCAGCGAACGGACGGATCGAAGTCAGCCCCAGCATTTT
CASERTDRSQPQHF
>.|TRBJ1-1|TRBV25-1|TRBD1
TGTGCCAGCAGTCCCCTAACAGGGGGTGGCACTGAAGCTTTCTTT
CASSPLTGGGTEAFF
>.|TRBJ2-1|TRBV5-1|.
TGCGCCAGCAGCTTGGTTCCCGACAATGAGCAGTTCTTC
CASSLVPDNEQFF
>.|TRBJ2-6|TRBV7-2|.
TGTGCCAGCAGCTTAACTGGATCTGGGGCCAACGTCCTGACTTTC
CASSLTGSGANVLTF
>.|TRBJ2-7|TRBV7-9|TRBD1
TGTGCCAGCAGCTTATCCTTACTTCCGGGACAGGGAACGTCCTACGAGCAGTACTTC
CASSLSLLPGQGTSYEQYF
>.|TRBJ1-1|TRBV18|.
TGTGCCAGCTCAATGGGCATAAGTAACACTGAAGCTTTCTTT
CASSMGISNTEAFF
>.|TRBJ2-3|TRBV28|.
TGTGCCAGCAGAATTCCTGGGTCCGTACCTGATACGCAGTATTTT
CASRIPGSVPDTQYF